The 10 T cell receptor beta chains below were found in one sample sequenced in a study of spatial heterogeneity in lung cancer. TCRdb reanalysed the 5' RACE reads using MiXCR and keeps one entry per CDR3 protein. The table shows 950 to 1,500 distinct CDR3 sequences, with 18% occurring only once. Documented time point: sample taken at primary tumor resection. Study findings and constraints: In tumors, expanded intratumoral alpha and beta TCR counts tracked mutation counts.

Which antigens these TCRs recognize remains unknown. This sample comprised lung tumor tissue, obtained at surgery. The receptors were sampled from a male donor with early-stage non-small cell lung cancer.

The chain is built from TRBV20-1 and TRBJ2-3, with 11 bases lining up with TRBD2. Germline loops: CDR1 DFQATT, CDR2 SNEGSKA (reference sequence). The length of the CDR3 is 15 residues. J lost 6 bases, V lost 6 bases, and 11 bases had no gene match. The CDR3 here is CSARGLAGSPDTQYF. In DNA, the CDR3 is TGCAGTGCCCGAGGACTAGCGGGTTCCCCCGATACGCAGTATTTT.

Here the CDR3 reads CSARVGAGGPDTQYF. In nucleotides, the CDR3 is TGCAGTGCTAGAGTAGGAGCGGGGGGCCCAGATACGCAGTATTTT. J is TRBJ2-3 and V is TRBV20-1, with 9 nucleotides matching TRBD2. The CDR3 totals 15 residues. J was trimmed by 4 bases and V by 1 base; bases with no gene match: 6. Germline assignment: CDR1 DFQATT and CDR2 SNEGSKA (reference sequence).

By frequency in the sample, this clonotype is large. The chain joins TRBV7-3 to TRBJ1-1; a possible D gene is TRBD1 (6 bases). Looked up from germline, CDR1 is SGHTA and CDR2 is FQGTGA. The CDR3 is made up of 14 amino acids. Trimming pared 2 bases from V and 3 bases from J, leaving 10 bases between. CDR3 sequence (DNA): TGTGCCAGCAGCTTAGGGGGCTGGGACACTGAAGCTTTCTTT. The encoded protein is CASSLGGWDTEAFF.

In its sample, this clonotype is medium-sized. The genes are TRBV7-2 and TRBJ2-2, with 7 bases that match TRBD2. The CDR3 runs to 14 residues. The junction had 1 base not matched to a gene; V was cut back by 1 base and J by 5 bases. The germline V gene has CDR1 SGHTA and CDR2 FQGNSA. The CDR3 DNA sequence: TGTGCCAGCAGCTTAGGACTAGCTACCGGGGAGCTGTTTTTT. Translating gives CASSLGLATGELFF.

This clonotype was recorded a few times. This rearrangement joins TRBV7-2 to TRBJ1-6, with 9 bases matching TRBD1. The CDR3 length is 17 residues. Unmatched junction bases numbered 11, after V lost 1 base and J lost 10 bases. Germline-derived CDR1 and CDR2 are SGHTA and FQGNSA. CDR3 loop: CASSLEGLGTGSSPLHF. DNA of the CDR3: TGTGCCAGCAGCTTAGAGGGTTTGGGGACAGGGTCCTCACCCCTCCACTTT.

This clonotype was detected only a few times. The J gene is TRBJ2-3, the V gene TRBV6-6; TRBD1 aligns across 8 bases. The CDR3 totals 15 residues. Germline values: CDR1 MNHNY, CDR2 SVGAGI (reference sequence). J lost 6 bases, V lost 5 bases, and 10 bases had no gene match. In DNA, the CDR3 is TGTGCCAGCAGTCAAGACAGGGGAATGGGCGATACGCAGTATTTT. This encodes CASSQDRGMGDTQYF.

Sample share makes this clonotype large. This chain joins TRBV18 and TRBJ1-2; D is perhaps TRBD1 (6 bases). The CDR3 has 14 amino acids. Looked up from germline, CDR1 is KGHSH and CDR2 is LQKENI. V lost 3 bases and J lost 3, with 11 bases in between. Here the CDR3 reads CASSPARQDYGYTF. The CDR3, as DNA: TGTGCCAGCTCACCGGCGCGACAGGACTATGGCTACACCTTC. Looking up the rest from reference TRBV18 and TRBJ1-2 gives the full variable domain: NAGVMQNPRHLVRRRGQEARLRCSPMKGHSHVYWYRQLPEEGLKFMVYLQKENIIDESGMPKERFSAEFPKEGPSILRIQQVVRGDSAAYFCASSPARQDYGYTFGSGTRLTVV.

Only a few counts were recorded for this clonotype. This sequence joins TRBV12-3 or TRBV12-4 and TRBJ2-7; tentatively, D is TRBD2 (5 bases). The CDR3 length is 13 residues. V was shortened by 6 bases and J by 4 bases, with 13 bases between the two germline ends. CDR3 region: CASSLEEAYEQYF. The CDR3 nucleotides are TGTGCCAGCAGCCTAGAGGAGGCTTACGAGCAGTACTTC.

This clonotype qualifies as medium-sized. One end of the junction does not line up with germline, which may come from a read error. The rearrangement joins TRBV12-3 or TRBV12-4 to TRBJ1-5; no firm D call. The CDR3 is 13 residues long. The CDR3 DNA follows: TGTGCCAGCAGTTTACGATCCGATCACCCCCAGCATTTT. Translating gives CASSLRSDHPQHF.

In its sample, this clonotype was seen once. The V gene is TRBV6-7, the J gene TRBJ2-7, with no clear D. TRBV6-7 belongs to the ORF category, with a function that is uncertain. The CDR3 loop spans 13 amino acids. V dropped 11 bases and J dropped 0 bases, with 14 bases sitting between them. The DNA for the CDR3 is TGTGCCTCCATACGGCTGAGCTCCTACGAGCAGTACTTC. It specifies CASIRLSSYEQYF.